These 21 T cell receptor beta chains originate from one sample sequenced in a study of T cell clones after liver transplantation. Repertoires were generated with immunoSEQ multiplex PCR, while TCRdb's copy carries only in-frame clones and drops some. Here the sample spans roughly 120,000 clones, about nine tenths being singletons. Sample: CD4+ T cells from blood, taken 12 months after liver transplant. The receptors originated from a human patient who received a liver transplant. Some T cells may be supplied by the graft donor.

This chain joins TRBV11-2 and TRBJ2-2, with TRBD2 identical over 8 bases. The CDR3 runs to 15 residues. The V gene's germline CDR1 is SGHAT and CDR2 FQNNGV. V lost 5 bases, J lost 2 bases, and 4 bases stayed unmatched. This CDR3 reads CASSPLAVNTGELFF. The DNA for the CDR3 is TGTGCCAGCAGCCCACTAGCGGTCAACACCGGGGAGCTGTTTTTT.

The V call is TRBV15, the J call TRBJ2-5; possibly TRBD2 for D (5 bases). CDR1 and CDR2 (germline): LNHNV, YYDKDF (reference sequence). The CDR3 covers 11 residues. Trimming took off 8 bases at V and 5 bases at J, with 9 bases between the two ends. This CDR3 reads CATAADETQYF. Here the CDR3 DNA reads TGTGCCACCGCAGCGGACGAGACCCAGTACTTC.

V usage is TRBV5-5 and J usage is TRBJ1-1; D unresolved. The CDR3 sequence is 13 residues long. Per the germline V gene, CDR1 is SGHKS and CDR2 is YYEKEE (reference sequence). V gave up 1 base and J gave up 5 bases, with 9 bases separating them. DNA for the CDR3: TGTGCCAGCAGCTTGTGGACTGGTACTGAAGCTTTCTTT. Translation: CASSLWTGTEAFF.

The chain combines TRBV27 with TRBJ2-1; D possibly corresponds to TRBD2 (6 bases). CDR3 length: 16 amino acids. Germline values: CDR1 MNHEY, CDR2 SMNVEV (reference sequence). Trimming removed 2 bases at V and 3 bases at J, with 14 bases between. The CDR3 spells CASSLVGGDLYNEQFF. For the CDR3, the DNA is TGTGCCAGCAGTTTAGTAGGCGGGGACCTCTACAATGAGCAGTTCTTC.

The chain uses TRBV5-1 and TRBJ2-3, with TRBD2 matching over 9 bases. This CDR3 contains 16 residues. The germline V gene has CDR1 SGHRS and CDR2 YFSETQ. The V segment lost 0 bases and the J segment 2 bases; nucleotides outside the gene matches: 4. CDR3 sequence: CASSLAGGRDTDTQYF. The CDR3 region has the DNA TGCGCCAGCAGCTTGGCCGGCGGGAGGGACACAGATACGCAGTATTTT.

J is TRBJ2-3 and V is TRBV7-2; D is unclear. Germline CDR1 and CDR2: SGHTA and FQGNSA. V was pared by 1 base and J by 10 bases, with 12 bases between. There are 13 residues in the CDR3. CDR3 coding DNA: TGTGCCAGCAGCTTAGTGGGCCCGCAGGCGCAGTATTTT. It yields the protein CASSLVGPQAQYF.

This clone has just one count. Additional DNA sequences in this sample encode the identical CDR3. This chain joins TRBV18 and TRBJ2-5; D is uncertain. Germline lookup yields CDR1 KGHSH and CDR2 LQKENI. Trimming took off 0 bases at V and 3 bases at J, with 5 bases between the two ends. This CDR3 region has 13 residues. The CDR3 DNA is TGTGCCAGCTCACCACCATCGGAAGAGACCCAGTACTTC. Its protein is CASSPPSEETQYF.

The CDR3 DNA reads as TGCGCCAGCCGGGAGGGAGTTGGGGGCTACACCTTC. Amino acid sequence: CASREGVGGYTF. The rearrangement joins TRBV5-1 to TRBJ1-2; D is unresolved. This CDR3 has 12 residues. Trimming stripped 7 bases from V and 8 bases from J, with 15 bases between. Per the germline V gene, CDR1 is SGHRS and CDR2 is YFSETQ.

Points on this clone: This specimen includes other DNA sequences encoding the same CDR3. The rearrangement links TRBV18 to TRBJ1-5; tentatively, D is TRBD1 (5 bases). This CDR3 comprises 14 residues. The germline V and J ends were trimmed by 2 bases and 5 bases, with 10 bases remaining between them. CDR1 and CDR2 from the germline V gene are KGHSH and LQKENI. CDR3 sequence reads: CASSPGGGDQPQHF. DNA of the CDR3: TGTGCCAGCTCACCAGGGGGGGGAGATCAGCCCCAGCATTTT. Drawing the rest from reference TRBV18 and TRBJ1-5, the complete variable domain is NAGVMQNPRHLVRRRGQEARLRCSPMKGHSHVYWYRQLPEEGLKFMVYLQKENIIDESGMPKERFSAEFPKEGPSILRIQQVVRGDSAAYFCASSPGGGDQPQHFGDGTRLSIL.

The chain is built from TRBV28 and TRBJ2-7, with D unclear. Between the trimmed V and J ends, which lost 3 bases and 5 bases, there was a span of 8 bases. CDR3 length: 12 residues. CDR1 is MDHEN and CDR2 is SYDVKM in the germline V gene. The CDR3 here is CASSLFGDEQYF. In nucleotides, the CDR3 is TGTGCCAGCAGTTTGTTTGGGGACGAGCAGTACTTC.

CDR3 in DNA: TGCGCCAGCAGCACGGACCTAGAGACCCAGTACTTC. Translating it yields CASSTDLETQYF. V usage is TRBV5-1 and J usage is TRBJ2-5; D gene ambiguous. In germline, CDR1 is SGHRS, CDR2 YFSETQ. This CDR3 is 12 amino acids long. Trimming shortened V by 4 bases and J by 4 bases, and 8 bases separated the two germline ends.

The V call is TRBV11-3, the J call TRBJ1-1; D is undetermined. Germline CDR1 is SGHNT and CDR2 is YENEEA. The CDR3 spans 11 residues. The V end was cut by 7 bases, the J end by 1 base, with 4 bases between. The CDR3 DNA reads TGTGCCAGCAAGGGGAACACTGAAGCTTTCTTT. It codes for CASKGNTEAFF.

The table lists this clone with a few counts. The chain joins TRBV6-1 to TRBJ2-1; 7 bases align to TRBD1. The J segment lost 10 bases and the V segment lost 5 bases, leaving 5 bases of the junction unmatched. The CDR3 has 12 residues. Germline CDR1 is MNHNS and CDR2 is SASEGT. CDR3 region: CASSTEDREQFF. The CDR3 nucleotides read TGTGCCAGCAGTACGGAGGACAGGGAGCAGTTCTTC.

This chain's CDR3 is CASRIGSTDTQYF. In DNA, the CDR3 is TGTGCCAGCAGGATCGGGAGCACAGATACGCAGTATTTT. J is TRBJ2-3 and V is TRBV6-5; D ambiguous. V gave up 6 bases and J gave up 0 bases, with 7 bases separating them. The CDR3 length is 13 residues. Germline loops: CDR1 MNHEY, CDR2 SVGAGI.

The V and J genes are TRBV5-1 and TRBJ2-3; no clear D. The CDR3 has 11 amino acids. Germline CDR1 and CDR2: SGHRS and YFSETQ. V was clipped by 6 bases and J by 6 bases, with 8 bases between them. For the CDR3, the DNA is TGCGCCAGCACCACAGCCGATACGCAGTATTTT. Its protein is CASTTADTQYF.

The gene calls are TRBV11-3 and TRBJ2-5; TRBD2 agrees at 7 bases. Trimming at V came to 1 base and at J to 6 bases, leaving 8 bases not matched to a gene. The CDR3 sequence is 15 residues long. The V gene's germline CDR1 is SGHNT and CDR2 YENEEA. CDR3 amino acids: CASSLGGGRRKTQYF. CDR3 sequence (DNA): TGTGCCAGCAGCTTAGGGGGCGGGAGAAGGAAGACCCAGTACTTC.

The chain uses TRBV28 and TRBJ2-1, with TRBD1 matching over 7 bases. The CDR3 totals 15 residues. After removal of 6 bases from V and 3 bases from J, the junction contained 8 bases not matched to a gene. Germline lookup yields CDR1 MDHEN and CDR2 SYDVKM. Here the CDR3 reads CASSPVTGFYNEQFF. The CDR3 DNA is TGTGCCAGCAGCCCAGTGACAGGGTTCTACAATGAGCAGTTCTTC.

The CDR3 sequence: CASSVDPAGVNEQFF. As DNA, the CDR3 is TGTGCCAGCAGCGTAGATCCAGCGGGAGTCAATGAGCAGTTCTTC. The rearrangement uses TRBV9 and TRBJ2-1; 8 bases align to TRBD2. The CDR3 extends over 15 amino acids. J gave up 6 bases and V 0 bases, and 5 bases lay outside the gene matches. Germline CDR1 is SGDLS and CDR2 is YYNGEE.

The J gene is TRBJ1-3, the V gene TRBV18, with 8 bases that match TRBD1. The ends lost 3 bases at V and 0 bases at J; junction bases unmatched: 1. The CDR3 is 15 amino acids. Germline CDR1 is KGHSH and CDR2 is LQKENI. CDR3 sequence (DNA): TGTGCCAGCTCACCTACAGGGGGCTCTGGAAACACCATATATTTT. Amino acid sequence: CASSPTGGSGNTIYF.

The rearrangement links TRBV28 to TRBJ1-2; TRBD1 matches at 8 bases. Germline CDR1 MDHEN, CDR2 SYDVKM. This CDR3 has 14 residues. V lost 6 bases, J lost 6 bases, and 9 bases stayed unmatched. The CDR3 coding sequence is TGTGCCAGCAGAGCAAGCCAGGGGGCGCATGGCTACACCTTC. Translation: CASRASQGAHGYTF.

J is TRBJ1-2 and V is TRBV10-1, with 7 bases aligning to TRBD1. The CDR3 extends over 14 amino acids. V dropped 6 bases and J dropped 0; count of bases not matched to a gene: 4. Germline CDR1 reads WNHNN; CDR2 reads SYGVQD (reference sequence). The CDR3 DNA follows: TGCGCCAGCAGACAGGGGAGATCTAACTATGGCTACACCTTC. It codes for CASRQGRSNYGYTF.